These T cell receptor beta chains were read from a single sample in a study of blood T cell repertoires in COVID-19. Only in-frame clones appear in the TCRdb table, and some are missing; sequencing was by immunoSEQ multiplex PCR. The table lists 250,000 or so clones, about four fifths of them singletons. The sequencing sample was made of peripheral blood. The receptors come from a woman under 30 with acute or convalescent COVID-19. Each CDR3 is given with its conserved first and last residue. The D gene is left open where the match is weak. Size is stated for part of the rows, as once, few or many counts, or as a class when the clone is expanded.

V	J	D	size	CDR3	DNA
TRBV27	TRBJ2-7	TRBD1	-	CASSLTAPGQGTYEQYF	TGTGCCAGCAGTTTAACAGCACCGGGACAGGGAACCTACGAGCAGTACTTC
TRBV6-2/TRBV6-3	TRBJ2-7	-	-	CASSYPPGVFNEQYF	TGTGCCAGCAGTTACCCCCCAGGGGTGTTCAACGAGCAGTACTTC
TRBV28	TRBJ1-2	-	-	CASHRAPYGYTF	TGTGCCAGCCACAGGGCCCCCTATGGCTACACCTTC
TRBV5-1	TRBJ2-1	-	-	CASSLVPSRESYNEQFF	TGCGCCAGCAGCTTGGTCCCCTCCCGGGAGTCCTACAATGAGCAGTTCTTC
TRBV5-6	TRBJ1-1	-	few	CASSLSWGGNTEAFF	TGTGCCAGCAGCTTGTCTTGGGGCGGGAACACTGAAGCTTTCTTT
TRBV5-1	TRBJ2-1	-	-	CASSLNLNSYNEQFF	TGCGCCAGCAGCTTGAACTTAAACTCCTACAATGAGCAGTTCTTC
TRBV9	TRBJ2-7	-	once	CASSVGYSSYEQYF	TGTGCCAGCAGCGTAGGCTATAGCTCCTACGAGCAGTACTTC
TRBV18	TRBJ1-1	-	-	CASSPAQAPGTEAFF	TGTGCCAGCTCACCAGCCCAGGCTCCAGGCACTGAAGCTTTCTTT
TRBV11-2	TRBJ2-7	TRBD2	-	CASSSIPTKREPYEQYF	TGTGCCAGCAGCTCCATCCCCACTAAGCGGGAACCCTACGAGCAGTACTTC
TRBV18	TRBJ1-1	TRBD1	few	CASSPGTGTNTEAFF	TGTGCCAGCTCACCTGGGACAGGGACGAACACTGAAGCTTTCTTT
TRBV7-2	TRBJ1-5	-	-	CASSLVVVNQPQHF	TGTGCCAGCAGCTTAGTAGTTGTAAATCAGCCCCAGCATTTT
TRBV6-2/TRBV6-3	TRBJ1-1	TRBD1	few	CASSMGTGSEAFF	TGTGCCAGCAGCATGGGGACAGGCTCTGAAGCTTTCTTT
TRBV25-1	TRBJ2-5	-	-	CASSEDGRGETQYF	TGTGCCAGCAGTGAGGACGGCCGGGGGGAGACCCAGTACTTC
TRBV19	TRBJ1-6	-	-	CASSPTGNSPLHF	TGTGCCAGTAGTCCTACAGGGAATTCACCCCTCCACTTT